What follows are 15 T cell receptor beta chains derived from one specimen sequenced in a study of T cell changes during pregnancy in multiple sclerosis. Generated by immunoSEQ multiplex PCR, the TCRdb table keeps only in-frame clones and is missing some. The table includes fewer than 25,000 clones, more than 75% detected once. Sequencing was performed on CD8+ T cells from peripheral blood mononuclear cells, taken in the third trimester of pregnancy. All receptors come from a female donor in good health, enrolled as a control in a pregnancy study.

CDR3 in DNA: TGTGCCATCAGTGTTGGACAGTTTGAAGCTTTCTTT. This sequence encodes CAISVGQFEAFF. This chain links TRBV10-3 with TRBJ1-1, with D possibly TRBD1 on 6 matching bases. V was cut by 4 bases and J by 7 bases, with 10 bases left in between. The CDR3 is 12 residues long. The germline gives CDR1 ENHRY, CDR2 SYGVKD.

The chain recombines TRBV23-1 with TRBJ1-5; 7 bases are a match to TRBD1. TRBV23-1 is identified as an open reading frame with a role that is uncertain. The trim removed 4 bases at V and 5 bases at J, leaving 8 bases unmatched. CDR3 size: 15 residues. The CDR3 sequence: CASSLPGQRDQPQHF. The CDR3 nucleotides read TGCGCCAGCAGTCTCCCGGGACAGCGCGATCAGCCCCAGCATTTT.

This chain uses TRBV6-4 with TRBJ2-3; weak D call: TRBD2 (6 bases). This CDR3 spans 14 amino acids. V lost 2 bases and J lost 1, with 7 bases in between. Per germline, CDR1 MRHNA and CDR2 SNTAGT. The CDR3 DNA follows: TGTGCCAGCAGTGACAGGGAGGGCACAGATACGCAGTATTTT. It translates to CASSDREGTDTQYF.

As for this clone: A read error may account for a junction end that differs from germline. The rearrangement links TRBV2 to TRBJ2-7; no reliable D call. The length of the CDR3 is 13 residues. Germline V gives CDR1 SNHLY, CDR2 FYNNEI. CDR3 sequence (DNA): TGTGCCAGCAGTGAAGCGCGTACCAGAGAGCGGTACTTC. Protein product: CASSEARTRERYF. Supplemented by reference TRBV2 and TRBJ2-7, the full variable domain reads EPEVTQTPSHQVTQMGQEVILRCVPISNHLYFYWYRQILGQKVEFLVSFYNNEISEKSEIFDDQFSVERPDGSNFTLKIRSTKLEDSAMYFCASSEARTRERYFGPGTRLTVT.

The chain links TRBV21-1 to TRBJ1-1; the D segment call TRBD1 is taken from the table without a DNA check. TRBV21-1 has pseudogene status. This CDR3 is built from 14 residues. CDR3 bases: TGTGCCAGCACTTCGGGACACCCAAACACTGAAGCTTTCTTT. Amino acids: CASTSGHPNTEAFF.

The CDR3: CASSSSGTSYEQYF. CDR3 nucleotides: TGTGCCAGCAGTTCCAGCGGGACCTCCTACGAGCAGTACTTC. The chain has TRBV27 and TRBJ2-7, with TRBD2 matching over 7 bases. The CDR3 extends over 14 amino acids. Germline values: CDR1 MNHEY, CDR2 SMNVEV (reference sequence). J gave up 0 bases and V 4 bases, and 3 bases lay outside the gene matches.

The chain employs TRBV9 and TRBJ1-1; no reliable D call. The CDR3 spans 14 residues. Germline values: CDR1 SGDLS, CDR2 YYNGEE. V was clipped by 3 bases and J by 1 base, with 10 bases between them. The CDR3 nucleotides read TGTGCCAGCAGCGCGCGATCAACGAACACTGAAGCTTTCTTT. It is translated as CASSARSTNTEAFF.

The chain recombines TRBV6-6 with TRBJ1-2, with D possibly TRBD1 on 5 matching bases. V lost 5 bases and J 2 bases, leaving 15 bases between the germline ends. CDR3 length equals 15 residues. The germline V gene has CDR1 MNHNY and CDR2 SVGAGI (reference sequence). CDR3 nucleotides: TGTGCCAGCAGTGGATGGGAGGGGCGAAACTATGGCTACACCTTC. This gives the protein CASSGWEGRNYGYTF.

The chain links TRBV13 to TRBJ2-3, with D hard to call. V was pared by 5 bases and J by 3 bases, with 6 bases between. The CDR3 runs 12 residues. Germline assignment: CDR1 PRHDT and CDR2 FYEKMQ (reference sequence). The chain's CDR3 is CASSTQTDTQYF. The CDR3 DNA sequence: TGTGCCAGCAGCACCCAGACAGATACGCAGTATTTT.

The rearrangement joins TRBV25-1 to TRBJ2-3, with no clear D. The CDR3 totals 15 residues. V was clipped by 3 bases and J by 4 bases, with 14 bases between them. Germline loops: CDR1 MGHDK, CDR2 SYGVNS. CDR3 amino acids: CASSEGHSFPDTQYF. CDR3 nucleotide sequence: TGTGCCAGCAGTGAGGGCCATTCCTTCCCAGATACGCAGTATTTT.

The genes are TRBV28 and TRBJ2-3; 9 bases match TRBD2. The germline CDR1 and CDR2 sequences are MDHEN and SYDVKM. The CDR3 covers 17 residues. J gave up 0 bases and V 3 bases, and 7 bases lay outside the gene matches. CDR3 nucleotide sequence: TGTGCCAGCAGTTTCCAGCGGGGGGCGGGAAGCACAGATACGCAGTATTTT. The encoded protein is CASSFQRGAGSTDTQYF.

The chain couples TRBV9 to TRBJ1-5; 10 bases are shared with TRBD1. CDR1 SGDLS and CDR2 YYNGEE come from the germline V gene. V was pared by 3 bases and J by 8 bases, with 5 bases of the junction left unmatched. This CDR3 region has 14 residues. As DNA, the CDR3 is TGTGCCAGCAGCGAGAGGGACAGGGGCAAGCCCCAGCATTTT. Translating it yields CASSERDRGKPQHF.

The V call is TRBV2, the J call TRBJ2-3; the match to TRBD2 covers 10 bases. The CDR3 spans 15 residues. V gave up 2 bases and J gave up 2 bases; unmatched junction bases: 1. CDR1 and CDR2 (germline): SNHLY, FYNNEI. The CDR3: CASSETSGNTDTQYF. CDR3 nucleotide sequence: TGTGCCAGCAGTGAAACTAGCGGGAACACAGATACGCAGTATTTT.

The genes are TRBV9 and TRBJ2-2, with 7 bases that match TRBD2. The junction had 11 bases not matched to a gene; V was cut back by 0 bases and J by 6 bases. Per germline, CDR1 SGDLS and CDR2 YYNGEE. The length of the CDR3 is 17 residues. DNA for the CDR3: TGTGCCAGCAGCGTAGGGAGTGGGAGGGCCTCTTCCGGGGAGCTGTTTTTT. This encodes CASSVGSGRASSGELFF.

Worth noting for this clone: This may arise from a read error, as a much more abundant clone is one base away. Different DNA sequences within this sample yield the same CDR3. The J gene is TRBJ2-7, the V gene TRBV15; 9 bases align to TRBD1. The CDR3 loop spans 16 amino acids. CDR1 LNHNV and CDR2 YYDKDF come from the germline V gene (reference sequence). Unmatched junction bases numbered 9, after V lost 3 bases and J lost 3 bases. CDR3 loop: CATSRDYGTGSYEQYF. Written as DNA, the CDR3 is TGTGCCACCAGCAGGGACTACGGGACAGGGAGCTACGAGCAGTACTTC. Full variable domain (outside the CDR3, taken from reference TRBV15 and TRBJ2-7): DAMVIQNPRYQVTQFGKPVTLSCSQTLNHNVMYWYQQKSSQAPKLLFHYYDKDFNNEADTPDNFQSRRPNTSFCFLDIRSPGLGDTAMYLCATSRDYGTGSYEQYFGPGTRLTVT.